The 32 T cell receptor beta chains below were found in one sample sequenced in a study of CXCR3-negative and CXCR3-positive naive CD8 T cells. Regarding the study as a whole: In CXCR3-positive naive cells, the TRB CDR3s were more hydrophobic than in CXCR3-negative naive cells.

The antigens these receptors bind are not known. TRB cDNA libraries were made by UMI-labeled 5' RACE. With the 5' RACE reads reprocessed, TCRdb shows one record per CDR3 protein and no DNA. This sample's table has 80,000 to 100,000 distinct CDR3 sequences. Sequencing used naive CXCR3+ CD8+ T cells from blood. The subset denotes: CD45RO-CCR7+CD27+CD95- naive CD8+ T cells expressing CXCR3 (TNR3+). The receptors here all came from a human donor in good health. Some clones in this sample may be carry-over from other donors' samples.

The chain joins TRBV29-1 to TRBJ2-2; TCRdb calls TRBD2, which cannot be checked without DNA. This CDR3 contains 17 residues. The germline CDR1 and CDR2 sequences are SQVTM and ANQGSEA. The CDR3 reads CSVVDGTSGSYTGELFF.

The chain recombines TRBV4-2 with TRBJ1-5. The CDR3 has 15 residues. The germline V gene has CDR1 LGHNA and CDR2 YNFKEQ. CDR3 region: CASRQDLTPIQPQHF.

The chain has TRBV5-1 and TRBJ2-3; the D gene TCRdb calls, TRBD2, cannot be checked with no DNA. The CDR3 covers 14 residues. Germline V gives CDR1 SGHRS, CDR2 YFSETQ. The chain's CDR3 is CASAVAGPEDTQYF.

This chain links TRBV4-3 with TRBJ2-7; TCRdb calls TRBD1, which cannot be checked without DNA. Per germline, CDR1 LGHNA and CDR2 YSLEER. This CDR3 spans 15 amino acids. The CDR3 is CASSQTGQAGDEQYF.

The chain is built from TRBV18 and TRBJ1-1. The V gene's germline CDR1 is KGHSH and CDR2 LQKENI. The CDR3 covers 13 residues. This CDR3 reads CASSLRRNTEAFF.

V usage is TRBV11-2 and J usage is TRBJ2-7; TCRdb outputs TRBD2, but without DNA this stays unchecked. Germline V gene lookup returns CDR1 SGHAT and CDR2 FQNNGV. This CDR3 comprises 19 residues. CDR3 loop: CASNTYGTSGGADGYEQYF. Drawing the rest from reference TRBV11-2 and TRBJ2-7, the complete variable domain is EAGVAQSPRYKIIEKRQSVAFWCNPISGHATLYWYQQILGQGPKLLIQFQNNGVVDDSQLPKDRFSAERLKGVDSTLKIQPAKLEDSAVYLCASNTYGTSGGADGYEQYFGPGTRLTVT.

The CDR3 loop is CASSSAGTGSLFAEAFF. The chain recombines TRBV5-1 with TRBJ1-1; the TCRdb call, TRBD1, lacks DNA for checking. CDR1 SGHRS and CDR2 YFSETQ come from the germline V gene. The CDR3 is 17 amino acids.

The chain couples TRBV7-8 to TRBJ2-1; with no DNA, the TCRdb D assignment of TRBD2 cannot be verified. The length of the CDR3 is 15 residues. CDR1 and CDR2 (germline): SGHVS, FQNEAQ. This CDR3 is CASSPALGSYNEQFF.

The rearrangement uses TRBV20-1 and TRBJ1-4; without DNA, the TCRdb call of TRBD1 cannot be checked. Germline values: CDR1 DFQATT, CDR2 SNEGSKA (reference sequence). This CDR3 region has 13 residues. CDR3 region: CSARGLLDEKLFF.

The CDR3 region is CASSALASGGALYNEQFF. The chain recombines TRBV19 with TRBJ2-1; the TCRdb D gene call, TRBD2, has no DNA to confirm it. The CDR3 totals 18 residues. CDR1 and CDR2 (germline): LNHDA, SQIVND (reference sequence). Combining the CDR3 with reference TRBV19 and TRBJ2-1 gives the whole variable domain DGGITQSPKYLFRKEGQNVTLSCEQNLNHDAMYWYRQDPGQGLRLIYYSQIVNDFQKGDIAEGYSVSREKKESFPLTVTSAQKNPTAFYLCASSALASGGALYNEQFFGPGTRLTVL.

This chain joins TRBV7-6 and TRBJ2-5; as DNA is missing, the TRBD2 call by TCRdb cannot be tested. The CDR3 consists of 15 residues. Germline CDR1 reads SGHVS; CDR2 reads FNYEAQ. The CDR3 region is CASSLLWGAGETQYF.

This rearrangement joins TRBV30 to TRBJ1-1. Germline CDR1 GTSNPN, CDR2 SVGIG (reference sequence). CDR3 length: 13 amino acids. CDR3 sequence: CAWSVGDNTEAFF. The whole variable domain, remainder taken from reference TRBV30 and TRBJ1-1, is SQTIHQWPATLVQPVGSPLSLECTVEGTSNPNLYWYRQAAGRGLQLLFYSVGIGQISSEVPQNLSASRPQDRQFILSSKKLLLSDSGFYLCAWSVGDNTEAFFGQGTRLTVV.

The CDR3 spells CASSLGPGSDYGYTF. This chain joins TRBV7-9 and TRBJ1-2; TCRdb outputs TRBD1, but without DNA this stays unchecked. The germline V gene has CDR1 SEHNR and CDR2 FQNEAQ (reference sequence). CDR3 size: 15 residues. Full variable domain (remainder filled in from reference TRBV7-9 and TRBJ1-2): DTGVSQNPRHKITKRGQNVTFRCDPISEHNRLYWYRQTLGQGPEFLTYFQNEAQLEKSRLLSDRFSAERPKGSFSTLEIQRTEQGDSAMYLCASSLGPGSDYGYTFGSGTRLTVV.

The CDR3 sequence: CASSPRRGATNNEQFF. This sequence joins TRBV18 and TRBJ2-1; as DNA is missing, the TRBD1 call by TCRdb cannot be tested. Germline V gene sequence: CDR1 KGHSH, CDR2 LQKENI. The CDR3 totals 16 residues.

This chain uses TRBV10-3 with TRBJ2-6; TCRdb outputs TRBD1, but without DNA this stays unchecked. Germline V gene data show CDR1 as ENHRY and CDR2 as SYGVKD. The CDR3 has 15 residues. The CDR3 protein is CAISDQGNGANVLTF.

This chain links TRBV27 with TRBJ2-7; TCRdb's D gene call, TRBD1, goes unchecked for lack of DNA. CDR1 and CDR2 from the germline V gene are MNHEY and SMNVEV (reference sequence). There are 15 residues in the CDR3. The CDR3 sequence is CASSLLSDRGSEQYF.

This rearrangement joins TRBV7-9 to TRBJ2-2. Germline V gene sequence: CDR1 SEHNR, CDR2 FQNEAQ (reference sequence). The CDR3 runs 12 residues. The CDR3 sequence is CASSQYTEELFF.

The chain combines TRBV29-1 with TRBJ2-1; TCRdb selects TRBD1, and the lack of DNA leaves this call unchecked. CDR3 length equals 17 residues. Germline CDR1 SQVTM, CDR2 ANQGSEA. The CDR3 sequence is CSVEDPGTAAPYNEQLF.

CDR3 in amino acids: CASSQELESYNEQFF. The chain combines TRBV4-3 with TRBJ2-1. CDR1 is LGHNA and CDR2 is YSLEER in the germline V gene. The CDR3 is 15 residues long.

V usage is TRBV29-1 and J usage is TRBJ2-1; no DNA is available, so the TRBD1 call from TCRdb remains unchecked. This CDR3 has 13 residues. Per germline, CDR1 SQVTM and CDR2 ANQGSEA. This CDR3 reads CSHPGGSYNEQFF.

V gene TRBV19 combines with J gene TRBJ2-7; as DNA is missing, the TRBD1 call by TCRdb cannot be tested. This CDR3 is built from 14 residues. Per the germline V gene, CDR1 is LNHDA and CDR2 is SQIVND (reference sequence). The CDR3 region is CASSTTVIGYEQYF.

The rearrangement links TRBV6-6 to TRBJ2-5. CDR1 and CDR2 from the germline V gene are MNHNY and SVGAGI (reference sequence). The CDR3 is 15 residues long. CDR3 sequence reads: CASSYSEVGQETQYF.

This chain uses TRBV2 with TRBJ2-7; TCRdb outputs TRBD1, but without DNA this stays unchecked. Germline CDR1 and CDR2: SNHLY and FYNNEI. The CDR3 is 17 residues long. CDR3 sequence reads: CASSNTLGQPLFYEQYF. Full variable domain (remainder filled in from reference TRBV2 and TRBJ2-7): EPEVTQTPSHQVTQMGQEVILRCVPISNHLYFYWYRQILGQKVEFLVSFYNNEISEKSEIFDDQFSVERPDGSNFTLKIRSTKLEDSAMYFCASSNTLGQPLFYEQYFGPGTRLTVT.

This sequence joins TRBV12-3 or TRBV12-4 and TRBJ2-2; the D gene TCRdb calls, TRBD2, cannot be checked with no DNA. The CDR3 spans 15 residues. CDR3 loop: CASSFPSGPPGELFF.

This rearrangement joins TRBV19 to TRBJ1-2; as DNA is missing, the TRBD1 call by TCRdb cannot be tested. Germline values: CDR1 LNHDA, CDR2 SQIVND (reference sequence). The CDR3 contains 13 residues. The CDR3 spells CASSTGPLYGYTF.

The CDR3 loop reads CATEEQTVSSYNEQFF. The chain is built from TRBV5-4 and TRBJ2-1. The CDR3 covers 16 residues. Per the germline V gene, CDR1 is SGHNT and CDR2 is YYREEE (reference sequence). Full variable domain (outside the CDR3, taken from reference TRBV5-4 and TRBJ2-1): ETGVTQSPTHLIKTRGQQVTLRCSSQSGHNTVSWYQQALGQGPQFIFQYYREEENGRGNFPPRFSGLQFPNYSSELNVNALELDDSALYLCATEEQTVSSYNEQFFGPGTRLTVL.

This chain uses TRBV28 with TRBJ2-1; no DNA is available, so the TRBD2 call from TCRdb remains unchecked. Germline V lookup: CDR1 MDHEN, CDR2 SYDVKM. CDR3 length equals 13 residues. CDR3: CASSEPGLNEQFF.

The V gene is TRBV6-6, the J gene TRBJ2-7; the D gene TCRdb calls, TRBD2, cannot be checked with no DNA. CDR3 length equals 14 residues. CDR1 MNHNY and CDR2 SVGAGI come from the germline V gene (reference sequence). CDR3 region: CASSYLVDSYEQYF.

V usage is TRBV12-3 or TRBV12-4 and J usage is TRBJ2-3; TCRdb outputs TRBD1, but without DNA this stays unchecked. CDR3 length: 14 amino acids. The CDR3 reads CASSARDGTDTQYF.

The V and J genes are TRBV3-1 and TRBJ2-1. The CDR3 runs 13 residues. Germline-derived CDR1 and CDR2 are LGHDT and YNNKEL (reference sequence). CDR3 region: CASSQDLVFEQFF.

This sequence joins TRBV28 and TRBJ1-1; the D call from TCRdb, TRBD1, cannot be confirmed without DNA. Germline values: CDR1 MDHEN, CDR2 SYDVKM. The CDR3 runs to 16 residues. The chain's CDR3 is CASSSWTARGNTEAFF.

V usage is TRBV15 and J usage is TRBJ1-2; lacking DNA, the TRBD1 call made by TCRdb goes unchecked. Germline CDR1 and CDR2: LNHNV and YYDKDF (reference sequence). CDR3 length equals 17 residues. The CDR3: CATSRAMGQDINYGYTF.